This TCR beta chain was recorded in a study of lymphopenia after photon versus proton radiotherapy. This CDR3 region has 16 residues. Germline assignment: CDR1 SGHRS and CDR2 YFSETQ. The V gene end was trimmed by 4 bases and the J gene end by 6 bases; junction bases not matched to a gene: 10. Study outcomes and limitations: Photon-treated patients lost naive T cells and TCR diversity; proton-treated stayed stable. Only patients who died were analyzed for survival; proton advantage is unproven. After lymphocyte nadir, photon-treated repertoires showed oligoclonal expansion, especially CD8+ Temra.

The assay was immunoSEQ multiplex PCR, and TCRdb's table has in-frame clones only and misses some. Of 160,000 or so clones detected, approximately 90% appear once; the ten largest clones hold about 4.7%. A remark on this clone: The antigen is not known.

The TCR sequence derives from a man aged 50 to 60 with gastric cancer. Sequencing used peripheral blood, obtained from a patient treated with photon-based radiotherapy. The chain links TRBV5-1 to TRBJ2-2; 9 bases line up with TRBD1. The CDR3 coding sequence is TGCGCCAGCAGCCCTCTCGGGACAGGGCTGGCCGGGGAGCTGTTTTTT. It is translated as CASSPLGTGLAGELFF.